Presented here are 29 T cell receptor beta chains from one specimen sequenced in a study of blood T cells in healthy people across ages. Together with a sample-barcoded 5' primer, a J-beta primer mix was included in a second PCR lasting roughly 6 to 12 cycles. TCRdb recomputed calls from the 5' RACE reads with MiXCR, one row per CDR3 protein. The sample lists around 780,000 distinct CDR3 sequences; about 26% were seen once. The data were also submitted as part of a second study, on T cells of mothers and their children.

Sequenced input: blood. The source is a boy between 10 and 17 years old in good health.

This clonotype was seen only a few times. The gene calls are TRBV11-1 and TRBJ2-1; 12 positions agree with TRBD2. V lost 2 bases to trimming and J lost 8 bases; unmatched junction nucleotides: 7. Germline V CDR1 and CDR2: SGHAT, FQDESV (reference sequence). The CDR3 is made up of 16 amino acids. CDR3 nucleotide sequence: TGTGCCAGCAGCTTAAAGGCTAGCGGGGGGGGCGATGAGCAGTTCTTC. Amino acids: CASSLKASGGGDEQFF.

The V call is TRBV10-3, the J call TRBJ2-3, with 12 nucleotides matching TRBD2. Trimming took 4 bases from V and 2 from J; bases not matched to a gene: 1. Germline loops: CDR1 ENHRY, CDR2 SYGVKD. This CDR3 contains 15 residues. The CDR3 DNA is TGTGCCATCAGTGGACTAGCGGGGGACACAGATACGCAGTATTTT. Translation gives CAISGLAGDTDTQYF.

This clonotype was seen once. This rearrangement joins TRBV12-3 or TRBV12-4 to TRBJ2-1; D is possibly TRBD2 (7 bases). V lost 6 bases and J lost 7, with 16 bases in between. The CDR3 loop spans 14 amino acids. The CDR3 coding sequence is TGTGCCAGCAGCCCGAGGGGGGGGCTTAATGAGCAGTTCTTC. Protein product: CASSPRGGLNEQFF.

A remark on this clonotype: The junction departs from the called germline gene at one end, perhaps through a read error. The chain combines TRBV12-3 or TRBV12-4 with TRBJ2-2, with 12 positions matching TRBD2. This CDR3 region has 16 residues. The CDR3 protein is CANSPRLAGVPGELFF. The CDR3 DNA reads as TGTGCCAACAGTCCCCGACTAGCGGGGGTACCCGGGGAGCTGTTTTTT.

The rearrangement joins TRBV13 to TRBJ2-5; TRBD2 agrees at 14 bases. CDR3 length: 19 amino acids. V dropped 4 bases and J dropped 3; count of bases not matched to a gene: 13. From germline, CDR1 is PRHDT and CDR2 FYEKMQ (reference sequence). The CDR3 protein is CASSSLGTSGGRLEETQYF. The CDR3 coding sequence is TGTGCCAGCAGCTCCCTAGGGACTAGCGGGGGCCGGTTGGAAGAGACCCAGTACTTC.

This chain links TRBV10-3 with TRBJ2-3; D is unresolved. Germline lookup yields CDR1 ENHRY and CDR2 SYGVKD. The CDR3 extends over 12 amino acids. V was pared by 7 bases and J by 6 bases, with 11 bases between. DNA for the CDR3: TGTGCCATCACGCGAACTGGCGATACGCAGTATTTT. It specifies CAITRTGDTQYF.

This chain uses TRBV5-1 with TRBJ1-4; D gene ambiguous. CDR1 is SGHRS, CDR2 YFSETQ, per germline. V lost 0 bases to trimming and J lost 6 bases, with 9 bases between them. The CDR3 sequence is 14 residues long. Here the CDR3 reads CASSLGALHEKLFF. For the CDR3, the DNA is TGCGCCAGCAGCTTGGGGGCTCTCCATGAAAAACTGTTTTTT. The variable domain in full, completed from reference TRBV5-1 and TRBJ1-4, reads KAGVTQTPRYLIKTRGQQVTLSCSPISGHRSVSWYQQTPGQGLQFLFEYFSETQRNKGNFPGRFSGRQFSNSRSEMNVSTLELGDSALYLCASSLGALHEKLFFGSGTQLSVL.

This clonotype was counted once. The chain links TRBV2 to TRBJ2-5; D may be TRBD2 (6 bases). The CDR3 has 15 amino acids. CDR1 is SNHLY, CDR2 FYNNEI, per germline. Trimming shortened V by 1 base and J by 5 bases, and 14 bases separated the two germline ends. This chain's CDR3 is CASSEGRVWYETQYF. Here the CDR3 DNA reads TGTGCCAGCAGTGAAGGGAGGGTTTGGTACGAGACCCAGTACTTC.

In this sample, this clonotype turned up once. The chain combines TRBV6-5 with TRBJ2-1; D ambiguous. CDR1 MNHEY and CDR2 SVGAGI come from the germline V gene. The CDR3 totals 12 residues. The V and J ends lost 4 bases and 9 bases respectively, with 10 bases between them. The CDR3 is CASSSSPFEQFF. The CDR3 DNA is TGTGCCAGCAGTTCCTCGCCGTTTGAGCAGTTCTTC.

This clonotype was observed a few times. This chain joins TRBV24-1 and TRBJ2-3; no definite D call. With 5 bases removed from V and 12 bases from J, the gap between germline ends came to 17 bases. CDR3 length equals 13 residues. CDR1 KGHDR and CDR2 SFDVKD come from the germline V gene. The chain's CDR3 is CATSATPSSQQYF. In DNA, the CDR3 is TGTGCCACCAGTGCCACGCCTAGTAGTCAACAGTATTTT.

This sequence joins TRBV7-9 and TRBJ2-5, with a tentative D call TRBD2 (7 bases). This CDR3 is 15 amino acids long. The germline V gene has CDR1 SEHNR and CDR2 FQNEAQ (reference sequence). V was clipped by 3 bases and J by 2 bases, with 13 bases between them. As DNA, the CDR3 is TGTGCCAGCAGCTTCAGGGAGGGGACACAAGAGACCCAGTACTTC. Protein: CASSFREGTQETQYF. Using reference TRBV7-9 and TRBJ2-5 for the parts outside the CDR3, the full variable domain is DTGVSQNPRHKITKRGQNVTFRCDPISEHNRLYWYRQTLGQGPEFLTYFQNEAQLEKSRLLSDRFSAERPKGSFSTLEIQRTEQGDSAMYLCASSFREGTQETQYFGPGTRLLVL.

This clonotype was counted only a few times. V gene TRBV7-9 combines with J gene TRBJ1-6, with D perhaps TRBD1 (5 bases). There are 14 residues in the CDR3. The germline V and J ends were trimmed by 0 bases and 14 bases, with 14 bases remaining between them. Germline loops: CDR1 SEHNR, CDR2 FQNEAQ (reference sequence). The CDR3 reads CASSLAEGRRALHF. The CDR3 nucleotides are TGTGCCAGCAGCTTAGCGGAGGGGAGGAGGGCCCTCCACTTT.

The chain recombines TRBV29-1 with TRBJ2-3; the match to TRBD2 covers 13 bases. Per germline, CDR1 SQVTM and CDR2 ANQGSEA. The trim removed 4 bases at V and 2 bases at J, leaving 6 bases unmatched. The CDR3 spans 16 residues. The chain's CDR3 is CSVVRTSGGLTDTQYF. As DNA, the CDR3 is TGCAGCGTTGTACGGACTAGCGGGGGACTCACAGATACGCAGTATTTT.

This clonotype occurred a few times. One end of the junction is discordant with germline, which a read error may explain. CDR3 in amino acids: CASTSGGSRPQETRYF. The CDR3 DNA sequence: TGCGCCAGCACTAGCGGGGGAAGCAGACCCCAAGAGACCCGGTACTTC. The chain has TRBV5-1 and TRBJ2-5, with TRBD2 matching 10 bases. This CDR3 spans 16 amino acids. Germline V CDR1 and CDR2: SGHRS, YFSETQ.

This clonotype was picked up a small number of times. The J gene is TRBJ2-5, the V gene TRBV28; D call uncertain. The end of the DNA fits TRBJ2-7 better, so the J call may be wrong. The germline V gene has CDR1 MDHEN and CDR2 SYDVKM. CDR3 length equals 12 residues. The CDR3 spells CASSLQRDEQYF. The CDR3 bases are TGTGCCAGCAGCCTTCAAAGGGACGAGCAGTACTTC.

The chain employs TRBV6-5 and TRBJ2-2; 11 bases agree with TRBD2. Per germline, CDR1 MNHEY and CDR2 SVGAGI. This CDR3 comprises 15 residues. The ends lost 7 bases at V and 3 bases at J; junction bases unmatched: 4. The CDR3 DNA reads TGTGCCAGCACCCTGGGACTAGCGGACACCGGGGAGCTGTTTTTT. It codes for CASTLGLADTGELFF.

This clonotype was seen a handful of times. The chain carries TRBV12-3 or TRBV12-4 and TRBJ1-2, with 10 bases fitting TRBD1. Germline trimming cut 5 bases from V and 2 bases from J; bases unmatched to any gene: 5. This CDR3 comprises 15 residues. DNA of the CDR3: TGTGCCAGCAGTCTACGGACAGGGGGGAACTATGGCTACACCTTC. It translates to CASSLRTGGNYGYTF.

The J gene is TRBJ2-7, the V gene TRBV4-1, with 10 bases fitting TRBD2. This CDR3 has 14 residues. Germline loops: CDR1 MGHRA, CDR2 YSYEKL. Trimming removed 6 bases from V and 1 base from J; junction bases left unmatched: 3. Here the CDR3 DNA reads TGCGCCAGCAGACGAGCGGGGGGGTCCTACGAGCAGTACTTC. Amino acid sequence: CASRRAGGSYEQYF.

The gene calls are TRBV6-1 and TRBJ2-1; TRBD2 is a possible D gene (6 bases). V gave up 8 bases and J gave up 0 bases, with 17 bases separating them. Germline V CDR1 and CDR2: MNHNS, SASEGT. The CDR3 spans 16 residues. For the CDR3, the DNA is TGTGCCAGCCCTGCGGCCACGGAGGGCTCCTACAATGAGCAGTTCTTC. Protein sequence: CASPAATEGSYNEQFF.

This clonotype was counted between two and nine times. The chain uses TRBV12-3 or TRBV12-4 and TRBJ2-5, with D possibly matching TRBD1 (5 bases). The J call may be mistaken, given a closer DNA end match to TRBJ2-7. The CDR3 has 16 residues. The chain's CDR3 is CASSTQGAPLSYEQYF. CDR3 sequence (DNA): TGTGCCAGCAGTACCCAAGGGGCCCCCCTCTCCTACGAGCAGTACTTC.

In the case of this clonotype: The germline gene is not matched at one end of the junction; a read error may be the cause. The rearrangement uses TRBV20-1 and TRBJ2-5, with TRBD1 matching 7 bases. Germline lookup yields CDR1 DFQATT and CDR2 SNEGSKA (reference sequence). This CDR3 spans 15 amino acids. The CDR3 here is CGASDEDRAGETQYF. For the CDR3, the DNA is TGCGGTGCTAGTGATGAAGACAGGGCTGGAGAGACCCAGTACTTC.

This clonotype was seen a few times. The chain couples TRBV30 to TRBJ2-3, with D perhaps TRBD1 (6 bases). The CDR3 consists of 15 residues. The germline V and J ends were trimmed by 2 bases and 6 bases, with 18 bases remaining between them. CDR1 is GTSNPN, CDR2 SVGIG, per germline (reference sequence). CDR3 nucleotides: TGTGCCTGGAGTCATGGGACATCCTCTTGGGATACGCAGTATTTT. The encoded protein is CAWSHGTSSWDTQYF.

This clonotype occurred a few times. The rearrangement links TRBV5-1 to TRBJ1-2; D possibly corresponds to TRBD1 (6 bases). Germline lookup yields CDR1 SGHRS and CDR2 YFSETQ. The germline V and J ends were trimmed by 5 bases and 4 bases, with 24 bases remaining between them. The CDR3 spans 17 residues. The CDR3 bases are TGCGCCAGCAGTAACGAGGCAGGGGCTCGTGGACTCTATGGCTACACCTTC. It yields the protein CASSNEAGARGLYGYTF.

This clonotype was seen only a few times. The chain has TRBV21-1 and TRBJ2-5; TRBD1, the D gene given by the table, was not confirmed from the DNA. TRBV21-1 is marked as a pseudogene. The CDR3 loop spans 15 amino acids. Here the CDR3 DNA reads TGTGCCAGCCCTAAGGGGTCGCGGTGGGGAGAGACCCAGTACTTC. Its protein is CASPKGSRWGETQYF.

This chain uses TRBV30 with TRBJ1-1; D may be TRBD1 (5 bases). CDR1 and CDR2 from the germline V gene are GTSNPN and SVGIG (reference sequence). The V gene lost 3 bases and the J gene lost 6 bases, with 11 bases spanning the gap. The CDR3 is 12 amino acids. The DNA for the CDR3 is TGTGCCTGGAGATCGGGGCAGCCTGAAGCTTTCTTT. Protein sequence: CAWRSGQPEAFF.

The chain carries TRBV6-5 and TRBJ1-5; D remains ambiguous. This CDR3 contains 13 residues. CDR1 MNHEY and CDR2 SVGAGI come from the germline V gene. V was shortened by 4 bases and J by 7 bases, with 11 bases between the two germline ends. The CDR3 DNA reads TGTGCCAGCAGTTCAGGACTTCGACAGCCCCAGCATTTT. Translating it yields CASSSGLRQPQHF.

The sample holds a few counts of this clonotype. The chain combines TRBV11-1 with TRBJ2-6; D is undetermined. Germline-derived CDR1 and CDR2 are SGHAT and FQDESV (reference sequence). The V end lost 5 bases, the J end lost 2 bases, and 10 bases lay between the germline ends. The CDR3 is 15 amino acids. Written as DNA, the CDR3 is TGTGCCAGCAGCCCCGGGCCGGCTGGGGCCAACGTCCTGACTTTC. This gives the protein CASSPGPAGANVLTF.

The rearrangement joins TRBV7-9 to TRBJ2-1; TRBD2 is a possible D gene (5 bases). V lost 4 bases and J 5 bases, leaving 15 bases between the germline ends. CDR3 length: 15 amino acids. Germline values: CDR1 SEHNR, CDR2 FQNEAQ (reference sequence). As DNA, the CDR3 is TGTGCCAGCAGCTCCGCACGTGACGGGGACAATGAGCAGTTCTTC. This encodes CASSSARDGDNEQFF.

This clonotype came up a few times. DNA for the CDR3: TGCAGTGCTACCCGACAGAACTTCTACGAGCAGTACTTC. The encoded protein is CSATRQNFYEQYF. V gene TRBV20-1 combines with J gene TRBJ2-7; D possibly corresponds to TRBD1 (5 bases). The CDR3 runs to 13 residues. The V gene's germline CDR1 is DFQATT and CDR2 SNEGSKA (reference sequence). V was trimmed by 4 bases and J by 3 bases, leaving 13 bases between them.